The 32 T cell receptor beta chains listed next were all sequenced from one sample in a study of Graves' ophthalmopathy and Graves' hyperthyroidism. RNA transcripts were the source from which TCR beta CDR3 regions were amplified. RT-PCR in the first round used HTBI primers; a second-round multiplex PCR followed. From the multiplex PCR reads, TCRdb called clonotypes with MiXCR, one entry per CDR3 protein. The sample includes around 520,000 distinct CDR3 sequences, just under 40% of them seen just once. What was sequenced was peripheral blood or thyroid tissue (not recorded which). These receptors were taken from an adult man with Graves' hyperthyroidism.

This clonotype appeared many times. This sequence joins TRBV9 and TRBJ1-5; D is uncertain. The CDR3 length is 13 residues. CDR1 is SGDLS, CDR2 YYNGEE, per germline. Trimming stripped 0 bases from V and 4 bases from J, with 5 bases between. The CDR3 coding sequence is TGTGCCAGCAGCGTAGCAGATAATCAGCCCCAGCATTTT. Translated, it gives CASSVADNQPQHF. Full variable domain (missing parts from reference TRBV9 and TRBJ1-5): DSGVTQTPKHLITATGQRVTLRCSPRSGDLSVYWYQQSLDQGLQFLIQYYNGEERAKGNILERFSAQQFPDLHSELNLSSLELGDSALYFCASSVADNQPQHFGDGTRLSIL.

The rearrangement joins TRBV29-1 to TRBJ1-3; unclear D gene. From germline, CDR1 is SQVTM and CDR2 ANQGSEA. The CDR3 runs 12 residues. V lost 8 bases and J 4 bases, leaving 12 bases between the germline ends. The chain's CDR3 is CSLAGVGNTIYF. The CDR3 nucleotides are TGCAGCTTGGCCGGTGTCGGAAACACCATATATTTT.

This clonotype was recorded many times. One end of the junction varies from germline; a read error may be responsible. This chain connects TRBV5-1 to TRBJ2-7; TRBD2 aligns across 11 bases. CDR1 is SGHRS and CDR2 is YFSETQ in the germline V gene. This CDR3 is built from 12 residues. The CDR3 loop is CASSLAGGEQYF. The CDR3 DNA reads as TGTGCCAGCAGCTTAGCGGGGGGGGAGCAGTACTTC.

The chain joins TRBV7-9 to TRBJ2-2; no reliable D call. Germline V gives CDR1 SEHNR, CDR2 FQNEAQ (reference sequence). V was pared by 4 bases and J by 3 bases, with 15 bases between. The CDR3 runs 16 residues. The CDR3 DNA reads as TGTGCCAGCAGCTCCCCGGCCTACGAGCACACCGGGGAGCTGTTTTTT. Translated, it gives CASSSPAYEHTGELFF.

Note on this clonotype: This likely comes from a read error, as the CDR3 has no conserved phenylalanine or tryptophan at its end. The J gene is TRBJ1-2, the V gene TRBV10-3; D unclear. This CDR3 spans 15 amino acids. Per germline, CDR1 ENHRY and CDR2 SYGVKD. V lost 0 bases to trimming and J lost 4 bases, with 12 bases between them. CDR3 in amino acids: CAISESENGVYGYTY. For the CDR3, the DNA is TGTGCCATCAGTGAGTCCGAGAACGGAGTCTATGGCTACACCTAC.

V usage is TRBV24-1 and J usage is TRBJ2-2; TRBD1 might be the D (6 bases). Germline V gene data show CDR1 as KGHDR and CDR2 as SFDVKD. Trimming left V 8 bases short and J 7 bases short, with 16 bases between. The CDR3 has 14 residues. DNA for the CDR3: TGTGCCACCATGGGACACGAGTTTCTCGGGGAGCTGTTTTTT. Translated, it gives CATMGHEFLGELFF.

This chain connects TRBV12-3 or TRBV12-4 to TRBJ2-5; D is possibly TRBD1 (5 bases). This CDR3 contains 15 residues. V lost 5 bases and J 1 base, leaving 14 bases between the germline ends. The CDR3: CASSDQGGVQETQYF. The CDR3 DNA sequence: TGTGCCAGCAGTGATCAGGGTGGCGTCCAAGAGACCCAGTACTTC.

The rearrangement joins TRBV2 to TRBJ2-7; 7 bases agree with TRBD2. Looked up from germline, CDR1 is SNHLY and CDR2 is FYNNEI. V dropped 4 bases and J dropped 1; count of bases not matched to a gene: 10. The CDR3 totals 16 residues. CDR3 sequence reads: CASSAGRTSRSYEQYF. In DNA, the CDR3 is TGTGCCAGCAGTGCTGGTAGGACTAGTAGGTCCTACGAGCAGTACTTC.

This clonotype was detected ten times or more. The chain couples TRBV9 to TRBJ1-5; D is possibly TRBD1 (5 bases). The CDR3 loop spans 14 amino acids. Deletions cut 0 bases from V and 7 bases from J, with 11 bases between. Germline V gives CDR1 SGDLS, CDR2 YYNGEE. CDR3 loop: CASSVAGGGQPQHF. The CDR3 coding sequence is TGTGCCAGCAGCGTAGCCGGGGGTGGACAGCCCCAGCATTTT.

The V gene is TRBV20-1, the J gene TRBJ1-5; a weak D match, TRBD1 (6 bases). This CDR3 comprises 17 residues. Germline V gene lookup returns CDR1 DFQATT and CDR2 SNEGSKA (reference sequence). V lost 0 bases, J lost 3 bases, and 18 bases lay in between. The CDR3 is CSARDKTGLRDNQPQHF. The CDR3 DNA sequence: TGCAGTGCTAGAGACAAAACAGGGTTAAGGGACAATCAGCCCCAGCATTTT.

The chain uses TRBV12-5 and TRBJ2-7; maybe TRBD1 (5 bases). The V gene lost 0 bases and the J gene lost 0 bases, with 9 bases spanning the gap. The CDR3 consists of 15 residues. CDR1 and CDR2 (germline): LGHNT, FRNRAP. The CDR3 region has the DNA TGTGCTAGTGGTTTGGTTCTAGGGGTCTCCTACGAGCAGTACTTC. It codes for CASGLVLGVSYEQYF.

This clonotype was detected only a few times. The chain joins TRBV27 to TRBJ2-7, with D perhaps matching TRBD1 (5 bases). CDR1 MNHEY and CDR2 SMNVEV come from the germline V gene (reference sequence). The CDR3 length is 13 residues. V lost 10 bases, J lost 0 bases, and 13 bases lay in between. The CDR3 sequence is CATLRTTSYEQYF. The CDR3 DNA is TGTGCCACCTTGAGGACAACCTCCTACGAGCAGTACTTC.

Many counts were recorded for this clonotype. The J gene is TRBJ1-6, the V gene TRBV2; 9 positions match TRBD1. After removal of 5 bases from V and 9 bases from J, the junction contained 5 bases not matched to a gene. This CDR3 has 14 residues. Germline CDR1 and CDR2: SNHLY and FYNNEI. The CDR3 protein is CASSSGQGFSPLHF. DNA of the CDR3: TGTGCCAGCAGTTCGGGACAGGGTTTTTCACCCCTCCACTTT.

The sample holds many counts of this clonotype. This chain joins TRBV5-1 and TRBJ1-1; tentatively, D is TRBD1 (6 bases). Per the germline V gene, CDR1 is SGHRS and CDR2 is YFSETQ. Trimming cost V 1 base and J 2 bases, with 12 bases left between them. CDR3 length: 15 amino acids. In nucleotides, the CDR3 is TGCGCCAGCAGCTTGCGGTACAGGGATAACACTGAAGCTTTCTTT. It is translated as CASSLRYRDNTEAFF. Combining the CDR3 with reference TRBV5-1 and TRBJ1-1 gives the whole variable domain KAGVTQTPRYLIKTRGQQVTLSCSPISGHRSVSWYQQTPGQGLQFLFEYFSETQRNKGNFPGRFSGRQFSNSRSEMNVSTLELGDSALYLCASSLRYRDNTEAFFGQGTRLTVV.

Remarks on this clonotype: This may come from a read error, since a much larger clone is one base off. The chain employs TRBV20-1 and TRBJ2-7; D unresolved. The germline V and J ends were trimmed by 6 bases and 3 bases, with 6 bases remaining between them. The CDR3 totals 10 residues. CDR1 is DFQATT and CDR2 is SNEGSKA in the germline V gene (reference sequence). In DNA form, the CDR3 reads TGCAGTGCGGGAATCTACGAGCAGTACTTC. Residues: CSAGIYEQYF.

V is TRBV7-9 and J is TRBJ1-4, with a tentative D call TRBD1 (6 bases). V lost 5 bases, J lost 8 bases, and 18 bases lay in between. The CDR3 sequence is 15 residues long. Germline CDR1 SEHNR, CDR2 FQNEAQ (reference sequence). Here the CDR3 DNA reads TGTGCCAGCAGCCCCTACAGGGAGACGGGGGAAAAACTGTTTTTT. Protein: CASSPYRETGEKLFF.

Turning to this clonotype: It may be a read error: a sequence one base away is much more abundant. This chain joins TRBV24-1 and TRBJ2-3; 8 nucleotides line up with TRBD1. In germline, CDR1 is KGHDR, CDR2 SFDVKD. The CDR3 is made up of 16 amino acids. The CDR3 here is CATSEGRQGRTDAQYF. In DNA form, the CDR3 reads TGTGCCACCAGTGAGGGAAGACAGGGGCGCACAGATGCGCAGTATTTT.

The rearrangement uses TRBV11-2 and TRBJ1-4; 7 bases are a match to TRBD1. CDR3 length equals 15 residues. V dropped 5 bases and J dropped 8; count of bases not matched to a gene: 11. Per germline, CDR1 SGHAT and CDR2 FQNNGV. The CDR3, as DNA: TGTGCCAGCAGCCCTAGGACAGGCGGGTACGAAAAACTGTTTTTT. Encoded protein: CASSPRTGGYEKLFF.

V gene TRBV30 combines with J gene TRBJ2-5; D is undetermined. This CDR3 spans 12 amino acids. V was shortened by 4 bases and J by 0 bases, with 6 bases between the two germline ends. Germline CDR1 reads GTSNPN; CDR2 reads SVGIG (reference sequence). CDR3 residues: CAWTLYQETQYF. Here the CDR3 DNA reads TGTGCCTGGACGCTGTACCAAGAGACCCAGTACTTC.

The chain employs TRBV7-2 and TRBJ1-1, with D tentatively TRBD1 (6 bases). CDR3 size: 15 residues. The germline V gene has CDR1 SGHTA and CDR2 FQGNSA. V shed 5 bases and J shed 5 bases, with 18 bases lying between them. The CDR3 spells CASSRRDIYSTEAFF. For the CDR3, the DNA is TGTGCCAGCAGCCGCCGGGACATTTACAGTACTGAAGCTTTCTTT.

The chain joins TRBV7-9 to TRBJ2-1, with 7 bases lining up with TRBD1. Unmatched junction bases numbered 7, after V lost 5 bases and J lost 6 bases. The CDR3 contains 14 residues. Germline V gene data show CDR1 as SEHNR and CDR2 as FQNEAQ (reference sequence). The CDR3 spells CASSTRDSRNEQFF. CDR3 bases: TGTGCCAGCAGCACCCGGGACAGCCGCAATGAGCAGTTCTTC.

The chain recombines TRBV28 with TRBJ1-5; possible D gene TRBD1, 6 bases. The V end was cut by 5 bases, the J end by 0 bases, with 14 bases between. Germline CDR1 and CDR2: MDHEN and SYDVKM. This CDR3 is 16 amino acids long. The CDR3 region is CASSRTRGLSNQPQHF. Here the CDR3 DNA reads TGTGCCAGCAGTCGAACCCGGGGGCTTAGCAATCAGCCCCAGCATTTT.

This rearrangement joins TRBV5-1 to TRBJ1-1, with TRBD1 identical over 7 bases. Looked up from germline, CDR1 is SGHRS and CDR2 is YFSETQ. V dropped 3 bases and J dropped 0; count of bases not matched to a gene: 5. This CDR3 is 15 amino acids long. CDR3 sequence (DNA): TGCGCCAGCAGCTGGGGACAGTTCATGAACACTGAAGCTTTCTTT. Its protein product is CASSWGQFMNTEAFF.

The rearrangement uses TRBV7-7 and TRBJ2-5; 8 nucleotides align to TRBD1. J was trimmed by 9 bases and V by 1 base; bases with no gene match: 4. This CDR3 spans 13 amino acids. Per the germline V gene, CDR1 is SSHAT and CDR2 is FNYEAQ (reference sequence). Written as DNA, the CDR3 is TGTGCCAGCAGCTTAGATCTACAGGGGGCCCAGTACTTC. It codes for CASSLDLQGAQYF.

CDR3 protein: CASSPDRISYEQYF. The CDR3 coding sequence is TGTGCCAGTAGCCCTGACAGGATATCCTACGAGCAGTACTTC. The chain links TRBV19 to TRBJ2-7, with D tentatively TRBD1 (6 bases). The germline gives CDR1 LNHDA, CDR2 SQIVND (reference sequence). The CDR3 loop spans 14 amino acids. The V end lost 6 bases, the J end lost 1 base, and 13 bases lay between the germline ends.

This chain joins TRBV12-3 or TRBV12-4 and TRBJ2-7; 7 positions agree with TRBD2. Trimming removed 4 bases from V and 7 bases from J; junction bases left unmatched: 10. The CDR3 is 14 residues long. DNA for the CDR3: TGTGCCAGCAGTTCGGGGACTAACGACTCGGAGCAGTACTTC. Its translation: CASSSGTNDSEQYF.

This clonotype came up many times. The genes are TRBV7-6 and TRBJ1-1; TRBD1 might be the D (6 bases). Between the trimmed V and J ends, which lost 1 base and 6 bases, there was a span of 15 bases. The CDR3 loop spans 15 amino acids. CDR1 and CDR2 from the germline V gene are SGHVS and FNYEAQ. CDR3 residues: CASSLGGAMVAEAFF. CDR3 nucleotides: TGTGCCAGCAGCTTAGGGGGGGCGATGGTGGCTGAAGCTTTCTTT.

On this clonotype itself: This may stem from a read error, because a much larger clone lies one nucleotide away. V usage is TRBV29-1 and J usage is TRBJ2-7; D is ambiguous. CDR1 is SQVTM and CDR2 is ANQGSEA in the germline V gene. V was shortened by 4 bases and J by 7 bases, with 20 bases between the two germline ends. The CDR3 extends over 14 amino acids. The CDR3 bases are TGCAGCGTTGGATCTCCGGGCCGGGCGTTGGAGCAGTACTTC. It yields the protein CSVGSPGRALEQYF.

The chain links TRBV10-3 to TRBJ2-5; 7 positions match TRBD2. Germline V gene lookup returns CDR1 ENHRY and CDR2 SYGVKD. The CDR3 consists of 17 residues. V trimming: 4 bases; J trimming: 4 bases; junction bases outside the gene matches: 15. CDR3 region: CAISVETRTRAGETQYF. The CDR3 bases are TGTGCCATCAGTGTTGAGACCCGGACTAGGGCAGGAGAGACCCAGTACTTC.

This clonotype was counted between two and nine times. V is TRBV6-5 and J is TRBJ2-7, with D unresolved. Looked up from germline, CDR1 is MNHEY and CDR2 is SVGAGI. This CDR3 has 15 residues. Trimming pared 7 bases from V and 0 bases from J, leaving 16 bases between. The CDR3 region is CASTLSPPGSYEQYF. Written as DNA, the CDR3 is TGTGCCAGCACTCTATCCCCGCCGGGCTCCTACGAGCAGTACTTC.

This clonotype appeared many times. V gene TRBV7-2 combines with J gene TRBJ1-5; D might be TRBD1 (5 bases). Trimming stripped 5 bases from V and 0 bases from J, with 14 bases between. The length of the CDR3 is 16 residues. The germline gives CDR1 SGHTA, CDR2 FQGNSA. CDR3 amino acids: CASSPGTAGSNQPQHF. As DNA, the CDR3 is TGTGCCAGCAGCCCAGGGACGGCGGGTAGCAATCAGCCCCAGCATTTT.

This clonotype was detected ten times or more. This chain uses TRBV5-5 with TRBJ1-2, with D uncertain. Trimming removed 2 bases from V and 4 bases from J, with 18 bases in between. The CDR3 length is 16 residues. The germline V gene has CDR1 SGHKS and CDR2 YYEKEE (reference sequence). The CDR3 sequence is CASSFGRKTAGYGYTF. The CDR3, as DNA: TGTGCCAGCAGCTTTGGGCGTAAGACCGCTGGCTATGGCTACACCTTC.